The entry below gives a single T cell receptor beta chain sequence along with its context. Its antigen remains unidentified. Use of 60 Vbeta and 13 Jbeta primers characterized the PCR. This table comes from immunoSEQ multiplex PCR, and its TCRdb copy is limited to in-frame clones, with some not included. The table shows 150,000 to 200,000 clones, with 75% to 85% occurring only once. Germline values: CDR1 SGDLS, CDR2 YYNGEE. The germline V and J ends were trimmed by 2 bases and 0 bases, with 12 bases remaining between them. This CDR3 spans 15 amino acids. These data belong to a study of cytomegalovirus exposure and HLA in healthy donors. Study-wide findings and caveats: Earlier findings revealed that most TCR beta V segments proved productive either about 87% or about 30% of the time. It was confirmed in vitro that a few of the CMV-associated chains were specific for CMV antigens.

The rearrangement uses TRBV9 and TRBJ2-7, with D maybe TRBD2 (6 bases). The sample consisted of PBMCs. The sequence derives from a man between 18 and 35 years old in good health and CMV-seronegative. CDR3 sequence reads: CASSVGVAASYEQYF. CDR3 nucleotide sequence: TGTGCCAGCAGCGTTGGAGTAGCGGCCTCCTACGAGCAGTACTTC.